These 18 T cell receptor beta chains originate from one sample sequenced in a study of identical twins. Each CDR3 protein gets one entry after TCRdb re-called the 5' RACE reads with MiXCR. The data show 310,000 or so distinct CDR3 sequences, about 8.9% seen once. The same sample was also used in a study of yellow fever vaccine responses in identical twins.

Sequencing was performed on memory (CD45RO+) T cells sorted from blood. The origin of the receptors is a woman between 18 and 30 years old in good health.

This clonotype appeared a few times. The gene calls are TRBV6-5 and TRBJ2-7, with 10 bases aligning to TRBD1. The V gene end was trimmed by 2 bases and the J gene end by 5 bases; junction bases not matched to a gene: 12. Germline CDR1 reads MNHEY; CDR2 reads SVGAGI. This CDR3 is built from 17 residues. CDR3 sequence (DNA): TGTGCCAGCAGTTACCTGCGTAGCGGGACAGGGGTTAACGAGCAGTACTTC. It encodes CASSYLRSGTGVNEQYF.

The CDR3 protein is CASSHRDGNEKLFF. The CDR3 coding sequence is TGTGCCAGCAGTCACCGGGACGGAAATGAAAAACTGTTTTTT. This chain uses TRBV2 with TRBJ1-4, with D tentatively TRBD1 (5 bases). V was pared by 5 bases and J by 5 bases, with 12 bases between. CDR3 length equals 14 residues. Germline assignment: CDR1 SNHLY and CDR2 FYNNEI.

This clonotype has just a few counts. This chain joins TRBV5-1 and TRBJ1-2; D remains unclear. The V and J ends lost 4 bases and 5 bases respectively, with 15 bases between them. The CDR3 extends over 14 amino acids. Germline CDR1 reads SGHRS; CDR2 reads YFSETQ. CDR3 nucleotides: TGCGCCAGCAGCCCCCAGACGGAATTGTATGGCTACACCTTC. The encoded protein is CASSPQTELYGYTF.

This clonotype was counted ten times or more. The chain employs TRBV20-1 and TRBJ2-1; possible D gene TRBD2, 5 bases. Germline values: CDR1 DFQATT, CDR2 SNEGSKA (reference sequence). This CDR3 has 14 amino acids. V was cut by 1 base and J by 3 bases, with 10 bases left in between. CDR3 DNA: TGCAGTGCTAGAGGCCCAGCGGACTACAATGAGCAGTTCTTC. As protein: CSARGPADYNEQFF.

This clonotype showed up many times. The V call is TRBV6-5, the J call TRBJ1-6, with TRBD1 identical over 9 bases. V shed 2 bases and J 5 bases; nucleotides not matched to a gene: 1. The germline CDR1 and CDR2 sequences are MNHEY and SVGAGI. The CDR3 loop spans 15 amino acids. For the CDR3, the DNA is TGTGCCAGCAGTTACGGGACAGGGAATAATTCACCCCTCCACTTT. The encoded protein is CASSYGTGNNSPLHF.

The sample holds a few counts of this clonotype. The chain uses TRBV3-1 and TRBJ2-6, with D perhaps matching TRBD2 (5 bases). V lost 1 base and J lost 4, with 26 bases in between. CDR3 length equals 21 residues. The V gene's germline CDR1 is LGHDT and CDR2 YNNKEL (reference sequence). CDR3 in amino acids: CASSQARGWGSLGFGANVLTF. CDR3 sequence (DNA): TGTGCCAGCAGCCAAGCCCGCGGGTGGGGTTCTCTGGGTTTCGGGGCCAACGTCCTGACTTTC.

This clonotype was detected ten times or more. The gene calls are TRBV12-3 or TRBV12-4 and TRBJ2-7; D gene unclear. The CDR3 covers 12 residues. V lost 0 bases and J 5 bases, leaving 5 bases between the germline ends. CDR3 region: CASSLAWHEQYF. CDR3 DNA sequence: TGTGCCAGCAGTTTAGCGTGGCACGAGCAGTACTTC.

This clonotype was seen at least ten times. The chain couples TRBV24-1 to TRBJ2-2; D gene ambiguous. Per the germline V gene, CDR1 is KGHDR and CDR2 is SFDVKD. CDR3 size: 15 residues. V gave up 3 bases and J gave up 6 bases, with 13 bases separating them. This chain's CDR3 is CATSDLLMAAGELFF. The CDR3 DNA reads as TGTGCCACCAGTGATCTTTTAATGGCCGCCGGGGAGCTGTTTTTT.

Ten or more counts support this clonotype. The chain joins TRBV7-9 to TRBJ2-7, with D uncertain. The germline V gene encodes CDR1 SEHNR and CDR2 FQNEAQ (reference sequence). This CDR3 is built from 11 residues. V was pared by 2 bases and J by 3 bases, with 2 bases between. This CDR3 reads CASSLIYEQYF. The CDR3 region has the DNA TGTGCCAGCAGCTTAATCTACGAGCAGTACTTC.

The chain uses TRBV20-1 and TRBJ2-1; D is possibly TRBD1 (6 bases). The CDR3 is 14 amino acids. V was trimmed by 1 base and J by 10 bases, leaving 17 bases between them. Germline V CDR1 and CDR2: DFQATT, SNEGSKA (reference sequence). The CDR3: CSARGARGPREQFF. In nucleotides, the CDR3 is TGCAGTGCTAGAGGGGCCAGGGGCCCTCGGGAGCAGTTCTTC.

This clonotype was recorded a few times. The chain carries TRBV6-1 and TRBJ1-1; 7 nucleotides agree with TRBD1. CDR1 and CDR2 (germline): MNHNS, SASEGT. After removal of 3 bases from V and 1 base from J, the junction contained 5 bases not matched to a gene. The CDR3 has 15 residues. The CDR3 sequence: CASSDPGTENTEAFF. DNA for the CDR3: TGTGCCAGCAGTGACCCCGGGACAGAGAACACTGAAGCTTTCTTT.

This clonotype showed up many times. The V gene is TRBV25-1, the J gene TRBJ1-5, with 7 positions matching TRBD1. The CDR3 spans 15 residues. Germline CDR1 reads MGHDK; CDR2 reads SYGVNS. The J segment lost 1 base and the V segment lost 3 bases, leaving 3 bases of the junction unmatched. CDR3 protein: CASSEGQKSNQPQHF. The CDR3 bases are TGTGCCAGCAGTGAGGGACAGAAGAGCAATCAGCCCCAGCATTTT. Drawing the rest from reference TRBV25-1 and TRBJ1-5, the complete variable domain is EADIYQTPRYLVIGTGKKITLECSQTMGHDKMYWYQQDPGMELHLIHYSYGVNSTEKGDLSSESTVSRIRTEHFPLTLESARPSHTSQYLCASSEGQKSNQPQHFGDGTRLSIL.

This clonotype was counted between two and nine times. V and J are TRBV6-1 and TRBJ2-2; no clear D. CDR1 is MNHNS, CDR2 SASEGT, per germline. The CDR3 is 15 residues long. Trimming pared 9 bases from V and 4 bases from J, leaving 18 bases between. In DNA, the CDR3 is TGTGCCAGTGGTATGACCGCCTCCGGCACCGGGGAGCTGTTTTTT. This sequence encodes CASGMTASGTGELFF.

V usage is TRBV11-2 and J usage is TRBJ2-5, with 14 bases that match TRBD2. From germline, CDR1 is SGHAT and CDR2 FQNNGV. This CDR3 has 14 amino acids. V lost 5 bases and J lost 12; bases outside the gene matches: 8. The CDR3, as DNA: TGTGCCAGCAGCACCTCGACTAGCGGGGGGGCCGAGTACTTC. Translated, it gives CASSTSTSGGAEYF.

This clonotype was detected ten times or more. The chain recombines TRBV7-6 with TRBJ2-3, with D perhaps matching TRBD1 (6 bases). Germline V gene sequence: CDR1 SGHVS, CDR2 FNYEAQ. The CDR3 runs 13 residues. V was clipped by 2 bases and J by 6 bases, with 9 bases between them. The DNA for the CDR3 is TGTGCCAGCAGCTTACAGGGGTACGATACGCAGTATTTT. Encoded protein: CASSLQGYDTQYF.

This clonotype came up many times. This chain uses TRBV29-1 with TRBJ2-7; 7 bases map to TRBD2. The germline V gene has CDR1 SQVTM and CDR2 ANQGSEA. The CDR3 contains 14 residues. V dropped 4 bases and J dropped 2; count of bases not matched to a gene: 8. The CDR3 region is CSVVPSGETYEQYF. CDR3 DNA: TGCAGCGTTGTTCCAAGCGGGGAGACCTACGAGCAGTACTTC.

The chain carries TRBV5-1 and TRBJ1-2, with unresolved D. There are 12 residues in the CDR3. V was cut by 0 bases and J by 6 bases, with 6 bases left in between. The V gene's germline CDR1 is SGHRS and CDR2 YFSETQ. The CDR3 DNA reads TGCGCCAGCAGCTTGGACGGGGATGGCTACACCTTC. It is translated as CASSLDGDGYTF. The variable domain in full, completed from reference TRBV5-1 and TRBJ1-2, reads KAGVTQTPRYLIKTRGQQVTLSCSPISGHRSVSWYQQTPGQGLQFLFEYFSETQRNKGNFPGRFSGRQFSNSRSEMNVSTLELGDSALYLCASSLDGDGYTFGSGTRLTVV.

This clonotype turned up a few times. The J gene is TRBJ1-2, the V gene TRBV2; D remains ambiguous. Trimming took 11 bases from V and 5 from J, leaving 9 bases between them. The CDR3 loop spans 10 amino acids. Looked up from germline, CDR1 is SNHLY and CDR2 is FYNNEI. The CDR3: CAALGYGYTF. DNA of the CDR3: TGTGCCGCCCTGGGATATGGCTACACCTTC.